This T cell receptor beta chain was captured in a study of CD8+ T cells in alopecia areata listed by TCRdb under 2018. For the study in its entirety: The study used high-throughput TCRbeta sequencing to examine T cell clonal expansion in alopecia areata, in both the C3H/HeJ mouse model and human patients. Human TCRbeta sequencing covered scalp tissue and sorted CD4+ and CD8+ peripheral blood T cells from patchy and totalis/universalis alopecia areata patients and healthy controls. Scalp clonality was compared among normal scalp (n=4), patchy alopecia areata scalp (n=8), and alopecia totalis/universalis scalp (n=8). RNA was extracted with the PAXgene miRNA kit for fixed scalp, the miRNeasy kit for PBMCs, and the RNeasy kit for mouse skin. immunoSEQ multiplex PCR using 35 Vbeta forward primers and 13 Jbeta reverse primers was used to amplify TCRbeta CDR3 regions. The paper as a whole reports these results and caveats: Compared with normal scalp, lesional scalp had higher clonality and more expanded CD8+ clones, particularly in alopecia totalis/universalis, a pattern that suggests antigenic drive. Scalp TCR repertoire analysis is complicated because resident alphabeta T cells in normal human skin are also sequenced, whereas mouse skin is dominated by gammadelta T cells. Shared TCR sequences between patients were less evident than in mice, which may be partly attributable to HLA diversity in the patient population.

Details on this clone: The antigen this receptor binds is unknown. No per-base quality is available; no much larger clone lies one base away.

V is shortened by 1 base, J by 7 bases, and the region joining them spans 7 bases. For CDR1 and CDR2, the germline V gene (reference sequence) lists SEHNR and FQNEAQ. The CDR3 sequence holds 12 residues, the cysteine and phenylalanine included. Only the CDR3 DNA stays, 36 bases, in frame from base 1. Library preparation used the immunoSEQ multiplex PCR assay. RNA was extracted from all samples and reverse transcribed into cDNA, which served as template for TCR sequencing. SuperScript III was used for first-strand cDNA synthesis, primed with a 2:1 mix of oligo-dT and random hexamers. Amplification bias was assessed with a synthetic immune receptor repertoire, and residual bias was removed computationally. Turning to the authors' computational methods: After raw reads were preprocessed to remove errors, the CDR3 was defined following IMGT conventions as running from the conserved cysteine to phenylalanine. Clonality was calculated as 1 minus Shannon entropy normalized by log2 of the number of productive unique TCRs. Scalp TCRbeta sequences were cross-referenced with sorted blood CD4 and CD8 repertoires so that the CD4 or CD8 identity of scalp clones could be inferred. The table comes from immuneACCESS by way of TCRdb, which keeps in-frame sequences with V and J called. Part of the clones is missing from these tables; in studies checked, under half for an unresolved V gene and the rest for unknown reasons. V, J and clone size are taken as reported in that table, and D and trimming were inferred from the DNA itself. The sample includes about 82,000 clones, with around 54% observed a single time. Approximately 5.7% of the sample is in the top ten clones.

From alopecia areata patients, peripheral blood was collected along with lesional scalp punch biopsies. PBMCs were separated by density centrifugation and stained for CD3, CD4 and CD8, after which CD4+ and CD8+ T cells were sorted on a FACSAria. As part of a multicenter biomarker study, untreated alopecia areata patients were recruited. In roughly 5 patients from the biomarker study, the blood CD8+ T cells went through an additional sort into NKG2D-low and NKG2D-high fractions. Sequenced: NKG2D-high CD8+ T cells sorted from blood. This sample's cell subset or site label indicates: sorted CD8+ NKG2D-high blood T cells. The chain was built from TRBV7-9 and TRBJ1-2, with no confident D gene call. This TCR was recovered from a human donor with alopecia areata. The CDR3 protein: CASSLDTVGYTF. The bases are TGTGCCAGCAGCTTAGACACGGTTGGCTACACCTTC.